These 24 T cell receptor beta chains came from one sample sequenced in a study of T cell responses to AZD1222 COVID-19 vaccine. Assay: immunoSEQ multiplex PCR; the TCRdb copy retains only in-frame clones and omits some. The sample records 200,000 to 250,000 clones, roughly 91% being singletons. This material consisted of peripheral blood, taken on day 0 of MenACWY control vaccination. All receptors derive from an adult in good health.

V gene TRBV5-5 combines with J gene TRBJ2-6, with no clear D. The CDR3 runs to 16 residues. CDR1 SGHKS and CDR2 YYEKEE come from the germline V gene (reference sequence). V was trimmed by 4 bases and J by 0 bases, leaving 11 bases between them. For the CDR3, the DNA is TGTGCCAGCAGCCCTGTACAGAGCTCTGGGGCCAACGTCCTGACTTTC. Protein: CASSPVQSSGANVLTF.

The chain links TRBV30 to TRBJ2-7, with D perhaps assigned TRBD1 or TRBD2 (6 bases each). Deletions cut 4 bases from V and 0 bases from J, with 10 bases between. The CDR3 runs 13 residues. CDR1 is GTSNPN, CDR2 SVGIG, per germline (reference sequence). In DNA form, the CDR3 reads TGTGCCTGGACGGGGGCCTACTCCTACGAGCAGTACTTC. This gives the protein CAWTGAYSYEQYF.

The genes are TRBV3-1 (or the pseudogene TRBV3-2) and TRBJ2-7; no clear D. In germline, CDR1 is LGHDT, CDR2 YNNKEL (reference sequence). V lost 1 base to trimming and J lost 4 bases, with 11 bases between them. CDR3 length: 14 residues. The CDR3 here is CASSQVGRFYEQYF. The CDR3 region has the DNA TGTGCCAGCAGCCAAGTTGGAAGGTTTTACGAGCAGTACTTC.

This chain's CDR3 is CASSQVGAGPQETQYF. The CDR3 DNA is TGTGCCAGCAGCCAAGTTGGAGCGGGGCCACAAGAGACCCAGTACTTC. The chain carries TRBV3-1 (or the pseudogene TRBV3-2) and TRBJ2-5; 7 nucleotides align to TRBD2. Germline V lookup: CDR1 LGHDT, CDR2 YNNKEL (reference sequence). The CDR3 runs to 16 residues. J was trimmed by 2 bases and V by 1 base; bases with no gene match: 7.

The chain uses TRBV30 and TRBJ1-5; D is possibly TRBD1 (5 bases). Looked up from germline, CDR1 is GTSNPN and CDR2 is SVGIG (reference sequence). V dropped 3 bases and J dropped 1 base, with 7 bases sitting between them. The CDR3 has 13 amino acids. DNA for the CDR3: TGTGCCTGGAGAAGGGACAGCAATCAGCCCCAGCATTTT. As protein: CAWRRDSNQPQHF. The full variable domain, with the rest looked up from reference TRBV30 and TRBJ1-5, is SQTIHQWPATLVQPVGSPLSLECTVEGTSNPNLYWYRQAAGRGLQLLFYSVGIGQISSEVPQNLSASRPQDRQFILSSKKLLLSDSGFYLCAWRRDSNQPQHFGDGTRLSIL.

V usage is TRBV30 and J usage is TRBJ2-7; D possibly corresponds to TRBD2 (6 bases). There are 12 residues in the CDR3. The V and J ends lost 2 bases and 9 bases respectively, with 14 bases between them. CDR1 and CDR2 from the germline V gene are GTSNPN and SVGIG (reference sequence). CDR3 sequence: CAWSPAMGGQYF. DNA for the CDR3: TGTGCCTGGAGTCCCGCCATGGGGGGGCAGTACTTC.

The DNA for the CDR3 is TGTGCCAGCAGACTGAGCAATCAGCCCCAGCATTTT. Its translation: CASRLSNQPQHF. The genes are TRBV2 and TRBJ1-5; no clear D gene. The CDR3 covers 12 residues. V lost 6 bases, J lost 1 base, and 4 bases lay in between. The V gene's germline CDR1 is SNHLY and CDR2 FYNNEI.

As DNA, the CDR3 is TGTGCCAGCAGCACCCAAATTTATGGCTACACCTTC. This gives the protein CASSTQIYGYTF. The chain employs TRBV13 and TRBJ1-2; no clear D. Trimming took 5 bases from V and 5 from J, leaving 9 bases between them. There are 12 residues in the CDR3. Germline loops: CDR1 PRHDT, CDR2 FYEKMQ (reference sequence).

The chain carries TRBV27 and TRBJ2-1; 9 bases agree with TRBD1. The germline CDR1 and CDR2 sequences are MNHEY and SMNVEV (reference sequence). J lost 3 bases, V lost 6 bases, and 9 bases had no gene match. The CDR3 is 16 amino acids. The CDR3 bases are TGTGCCAGCAGCCATACCACAGGGGGCAACTACAATGAGCAGTTCTTC. Amino acids: CASSHTTGGNYNEQFF.

The V call is TRBV5-5, the J call TRBJ1-1, with D unclear. The CDR3 is 13 amino acids. V was cut by 0 bases and J by 1 base, with 4 bases left in between. Germline V gene sequence: CDR1 SGHKS, CDR2 YYEKEE (reference sequence). This CDR3 reads CASSLETNTEAFF. CDR3 sequence (DNA): TGTGCCAGCAGCTTGGAGACGAACACTGAAGCTTTCTTT.

The V and J genes are TRBV30 and TRBJ1-1; possibly TRBD1 for D (5 bases). This CDR3 spans 13 amino acids. V lost 3 bases and J lost 4, with 12 bases in between. CDR1 and CDR2 (germline): GTSNPN, SVGIG (reference sequence). CDR3: CAWSRGTSTEAFF. In DNA, the CDR3 is TGTGCCTGGAGCCGGGGGACGAGCACTGAAGCTTTCTTT.

This clone was detected only once. The rearrangement links TRBV4-3 to TRBJ1-2; TRBD1 matches at 8 bases. This CDR3 comprises 16 residues. The V gene's germline CDR1 is LGHNA and CDR2 YSLEER. The junction had 4 bases not matched to a gene; V was cut back by 0 bases and J by 1 base. The CDR3 sequence is CASSQDRTGLNYGYTF. CDR3 sequence (DNA): TGCGCCAGCAGCCAAGACAGGACAGGGCTTAACTATGGCTACACCTTC.

In this sample, this clone turned up a few times. The chain employs TRBV11-2 and TRBJ1-2; possibly TRBD1 for D (5 bases). This CDR3 is 12 amino acids long. Trimming left V 0 bases short and J 8 bases short, with 7 bases between. Germline loops: CDR1 SGHAT, CDR2 FQNNGV. The CDR3 sequence is CASSLDGTGYTF. CDR3 in DNA: TGTGCCAGCAGCTTAGATGGGACGGGCTACACCTTC.

This chain joins TRBV18 and TRBJ1-1, with TRBD1 identical over 7 bases. This CDR3 has 13 amino acids. J gave up 6 bases and V 2 bases, and 3 bases lay outside the gene matches. Germline CDR1 reads KGHSH; CDR2 reads LQKENI. The CDR3 DNA follows: TGTGCCAGCTCACCAACAGGGGTCCCTGAAGCTTTCTTT. Translating it yields CASSPTGVPEAFF.

The chain links TRBV6-5 to TRBJ1-6; 9 bases fit TRBD1. The germline gives CDR1 MNHEY, CDR2 SVGAGI. Germline trimming cut 0 bases from V and 13 bases from J; bases unmatched to any gene: 10. The CDR3 totals 16 residues. The CDR3 DNA reads as TGTGCCAGCAGTTACTCGAGGGGGACAGGGACCTTTCCCCTCCACTTT. It codes for CASSYSRGTGTFPLHF.

This chain connects TRBV19 to TRBJ2-5; D ambiguous. Per germline, CDR1 LNHDA and CDR2 SQIVND (reference sequence). This CDR3 region has 13 residues. The V and J ends lost 5 bases and 1 base respectively, with 8 bases between them. DNA of the CDR3: TGTGCCAGTAGTGGGATAGCCCAAGAGACCCAGTACTTC. This sequence encodes CASSGIAQETQYF.

The J gene is TRBJ1-4, the V gene TRBV5-1; D is undetermined. Germline CDR1 reads SGHRS; CDR2 reads YFSETQ. The V gene lost 2 bases and the J gene lost 8 bases, with 13 bases spanning the gap. The length of the CDR3 is 14 residues. This CDR3 reads CASSFDGGREKLFF. The CDR3, as DNA: TGCGCCAGCAGCTTCGATGGCGGGAGGGAAAAACTGTTTTTT. The full variable domain, completed using reference TRBV5-1 and TRBJ1-4, is KAGVTQTPRYLIKTRGQQVTLSCSPISGHRSVSWYQQTPGQGLQFLFEYFSETQRNKGNFPGRFSGRQFSNSRSEMNVSTLELGDSALYLCASSFDGGREKLFFGSGTQLSVL.

The CDR3 loop reads CASSKGQGSYEQYF. The CDR3 nucleotides are TGTGCCAGCAGCAAAGGACAGGGATCCTACGAGCAGTACTTC. This chain joins TRBV6-5 and TRBJ2-7, with TRBD1 identical over 8 bases. The CDR3 spans 14 residues. Germline V gene lookup returns CDR1 MNHEY and CDR2 SVGAGI. Trimming cost V 6 bases and J 1 base; bases outside gene matches: 5.

The rearrangement joins TRBV12-3 or TRBV12-4 to TRBJ1-1; no clear D. This CDR3 is built from 12 residues. Trimming removed 1 base from V and 3 bases from J, with 3 bases in between. The CDR3: CASSLEYTEAFF. The CDR3 nucleotides read TGTGCCAGCAGTTTAGAGTACACTGAAGCTTTCTTT.

The V and J genes are TRBV27 and TRBJ2-5; either TRBD1 or TRBD2 may fit D (5 bases each). V was pared by 0 bases and J by 4 bases, with 15 bases between. The germline V gene has CDR1 MNHEY and CDR2 SMNVEV (reference sequence). The CDR3 is 16 amino acids. The DNA for the CDR3 is TGTGCCAGCAGTTTATCGTCGCAGGGCCGGGGAGAGACCCAGTACTTC. It yields the protein CASSLSSQGRGETQYF.

The chain combines TRBV5-4 with TRBJ2-2; 11 nucleotides line up with TRBD2. Germline-derived CDR1 and CDR2 are SGHNT and YYREEE (reference sequence). V dropped 6 bases and J dropped 3; count of bases not matched to a gene: 1. This CDR3 has 14 residues. The CDR3 spells CASTSGGYTGELFF. CDR3 DNA sequence: TGTGCCAGCACTAGCGGGGGGTACACCGGGGAGCTGTTTTTT.

The rearrangement links TRBV9 to TRBJ2-3, with a tentative D call TRBD1 (5 bases). The V end lost 0 bases, the J end lost 10 bases, and 15 bases lay between the germline ends. This CDR3 region has 14 residues. Germline values: CDR1 SGDLS, CDR2 YYNGEE. CDR3 in amino acids: CASSVGQSHAAQYF. The CDR3 DNA reads TGTGCCAGCAGCGTAGGACAGTCCCACGCGGCGCAGTATTTT.

This chain links TRBV5-1 with TRBJ1-1, with D uncertain. Germline loops: CDR1 SGHRS, CDR2 YFSETQ. CDR3 size: 14 residues. Deletions cut 3 bases from V and 5 bases from J, with 14 bases between. CDR3 amino acids: CASSWGSSGTEAFF. The CDR3 DNA follows: TGCGCCAGCAGCTGGGGAAGCTCTGGGACTGAAGCTTTCTTT.

The V and J genes are TRBV15 and TRBJ2-1; TRBD2 agrees at 8 bases. V lost 6 bases, J lost 5 bases, and 6 bases stayed unmatched. The CDR3 totals 14 residues. From germline, CDR1 is LNHNV and CDR2 YYDKDF (reference sequence). The CDR3 DNA is TGTGCCACCAGGTTCAGCGGGGGTAACAATGAGCAGTTCTTC. This codes for CATRFSGGNNEQFF.